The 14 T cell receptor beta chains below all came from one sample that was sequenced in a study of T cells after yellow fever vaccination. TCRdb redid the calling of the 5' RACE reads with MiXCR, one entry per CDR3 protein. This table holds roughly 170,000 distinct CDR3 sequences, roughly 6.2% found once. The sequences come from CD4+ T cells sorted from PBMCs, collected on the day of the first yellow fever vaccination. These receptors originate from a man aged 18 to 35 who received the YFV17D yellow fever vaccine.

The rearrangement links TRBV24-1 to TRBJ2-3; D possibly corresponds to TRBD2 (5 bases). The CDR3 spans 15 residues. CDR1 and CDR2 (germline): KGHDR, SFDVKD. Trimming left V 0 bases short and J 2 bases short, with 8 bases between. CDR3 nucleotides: TGTGCCACCAGTGATTTGAAGCTAGCCACAGATACGCAGTATTTT. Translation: CATSDLKLATDTQYF.

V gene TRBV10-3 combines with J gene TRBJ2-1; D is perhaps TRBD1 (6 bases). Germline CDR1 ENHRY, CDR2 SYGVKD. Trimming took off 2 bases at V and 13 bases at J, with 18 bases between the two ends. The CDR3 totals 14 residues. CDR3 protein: CAISEDRTDAEQFF. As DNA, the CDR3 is TGTGCCATCAGTGAGGACAGGACGGACGCGGAACAGTTCTTC.

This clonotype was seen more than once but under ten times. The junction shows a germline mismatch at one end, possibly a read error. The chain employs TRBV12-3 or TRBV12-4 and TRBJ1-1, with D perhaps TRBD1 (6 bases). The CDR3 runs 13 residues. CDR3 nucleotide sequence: TGTGCCAGCAGGTTAGGGGGGGGAACTGAAGCTTTCTTT. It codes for CASRLGGGTEAFF.

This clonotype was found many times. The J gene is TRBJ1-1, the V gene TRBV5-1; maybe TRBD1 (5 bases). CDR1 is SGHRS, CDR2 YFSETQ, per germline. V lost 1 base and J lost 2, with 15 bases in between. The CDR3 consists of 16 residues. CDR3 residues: CASSLQGLSENTEAFF. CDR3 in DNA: TGCGCCAGCAGCTTGCAGGGACTCTCCGAAAACACTGAAGCTTTCTTT.

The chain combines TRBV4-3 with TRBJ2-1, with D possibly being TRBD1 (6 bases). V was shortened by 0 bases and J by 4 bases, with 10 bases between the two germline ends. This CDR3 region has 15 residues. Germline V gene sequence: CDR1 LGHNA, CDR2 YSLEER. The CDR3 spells CASSQERTGYNEQFF. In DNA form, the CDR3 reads TGCGCCAGCAGCCAAGAGAGAACAGGGTACAATGAGCAGTTCTTC.

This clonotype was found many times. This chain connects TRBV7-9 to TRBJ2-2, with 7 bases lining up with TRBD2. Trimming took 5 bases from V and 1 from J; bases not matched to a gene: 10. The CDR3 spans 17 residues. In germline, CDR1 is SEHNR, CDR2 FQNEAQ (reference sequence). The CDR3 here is CASSPGSGALNTGELFF. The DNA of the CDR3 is TGTGCCAGCAGCCCGGGGAGCGGGGCTTTGAACACCGGGGAGCTGTTTTTT.

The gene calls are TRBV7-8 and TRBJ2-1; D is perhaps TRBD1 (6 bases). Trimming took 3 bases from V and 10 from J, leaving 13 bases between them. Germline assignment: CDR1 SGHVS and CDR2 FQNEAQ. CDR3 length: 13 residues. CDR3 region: CASSFRTDREQFF. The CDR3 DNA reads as TGTGCCAGCAGCTTTAGGACAGATAGGGAGCAGTTCTTC.

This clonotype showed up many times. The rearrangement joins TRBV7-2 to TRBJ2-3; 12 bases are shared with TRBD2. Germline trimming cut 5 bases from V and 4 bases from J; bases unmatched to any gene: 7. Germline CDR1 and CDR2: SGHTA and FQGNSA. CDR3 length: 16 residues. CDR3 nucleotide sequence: TGTGCCAGCAGCCTCAGACTAGCGGGGGCGGCAGATACGCAGTATTTT. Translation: CASSLRLAGAADTQYF. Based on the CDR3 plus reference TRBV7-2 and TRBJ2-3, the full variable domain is GAGVSQSPSNKVTEKGKDVELRCDPISGHTALYWYRQSLGQGLEFLIYFQGNSAPDKSGLPSDRFSAERTGGSVSTLTIQRTQQEDSAVYLCASSLRLAGAADTQYFGPGTRLTVL.

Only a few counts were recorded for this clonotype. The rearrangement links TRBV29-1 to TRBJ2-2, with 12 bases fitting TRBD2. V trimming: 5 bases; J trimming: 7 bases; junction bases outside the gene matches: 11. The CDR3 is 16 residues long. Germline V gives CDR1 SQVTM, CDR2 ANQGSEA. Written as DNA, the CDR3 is TGCAGCGTTCGGTCCGGAGGGACTAGCGGGCTCGGGGAGCTGTTTTTT. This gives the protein CSVRSGGTSGLGELFF.

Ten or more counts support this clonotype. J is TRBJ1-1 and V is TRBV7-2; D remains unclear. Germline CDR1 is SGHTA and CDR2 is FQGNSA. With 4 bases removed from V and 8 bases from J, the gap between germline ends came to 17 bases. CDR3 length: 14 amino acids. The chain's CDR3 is CASSSILGNLEAFF. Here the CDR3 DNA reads TGTGCCAGCAGCTCTATACTGGGGAACCTGGAAGCTTTCTTT.

Written as DNA, the CDR3 is TGTGCCAGCAGTTTAATGGGACAGGGGAGGAACGGGGCCAACGTCCTGACTTTC. Translated, it gives CASSLMGQGRNGANVLTF. The gene calls are TRBV25-1 and TRBJ2-6, with 10 positions matching TRBD1. CDR1 and CDR2 (germline): MGHDK, SYGVNS. This CDR3 contains 18 residues. V lost 5 bases to trimming and J lost 4 bases; unmatched junction nucleotides: 11.

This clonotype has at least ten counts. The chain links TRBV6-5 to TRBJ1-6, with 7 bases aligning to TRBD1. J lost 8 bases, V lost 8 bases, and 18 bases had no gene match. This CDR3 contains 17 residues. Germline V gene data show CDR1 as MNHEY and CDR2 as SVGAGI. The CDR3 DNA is TGTGCCAGCTCCCTAGGGCAAGCTGGGACAGATCATTCACCCCTCCACTTT. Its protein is CASSLGQAGTDHSPLHF.

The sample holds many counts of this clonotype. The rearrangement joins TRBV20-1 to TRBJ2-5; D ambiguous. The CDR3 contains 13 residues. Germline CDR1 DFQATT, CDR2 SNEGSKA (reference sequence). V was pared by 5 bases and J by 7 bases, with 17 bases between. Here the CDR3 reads CSARVSAIGTQYF. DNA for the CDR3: TGCAGTGCTCGGGTCTCGGCAATAGGGACCCAGTACTTC.

DNA for the CDR3: TGCGCCAGCAGCTTGGGACTAGGCCTCAAGACCCAGTACTTC. As protein: CASSLGLGLKTQYF. V gene TRBV5-1 combines with J gene TRBJ2-5, with D possibly TRBD2 on 6 matching bases. Germline CDR1 is SGHRS and CDR2 is YFSETQ. The CDR3 extends over 14 amino acids. V shed 0 bases and J shed 6 bases, with 12 bases lying between them.